The sequence of this TCR beta chain was determined in a study of vaccination effects on CD4 cells after COVID-19 (dated by TCRdb to 2021 to 2024). As for the study more broadly: Each participant received two doses of an mRNA SARS-CoV-2 vaccine, either BNT162b2 or mRNA-1273. In both COVID-19 convalescent patients and infection-naive vaccine recipients, the study compared SARS-CoV-2 spike-specific CD4+ TCR repertoires from before mRNA vaccination with those from after it. The Oncomine TCR Beta short-read assay on an Illumina iSeq 100 was used to sequence cultures from other donors in the study. A total of 9 to 11 COVID-19 convalescent patients and 4 SARS-CoV-2-naive healthy vaccine recipients were included in the full study.

As concerns this clone: Its cognate antigen has yet to be identified. Base qualities are not provided; no much larger clone lies one nucleotide away.

Beyond this particular receptor, the publication reports: Among healthy vaccine recipients, nearly all vaccine-induced clones were SARS-CoV-2 mono-reactive, and just 1 of 255 was cross-reactive with common cold coronaviruses. Marked clonal contraction was observed in both infection-induced and vaccine-induced clones at late post-vaccination timepoints, consistent with waning T cell responses. Limitations of the study were the small number of convalescent patients and the absence of early post-infection timepoints.

CDR1 and CDR2, per the germline V gene (reference sequence), are LNHDA and SQIVND. Spanning cysteine to phenylalanine, the CDR3 consists of 17 amino acids. Only the CDR3 DNA is retained, 51 bases long and in frame from the first base. V and J are truncated by 1 base and 5 bases respectively, leaving an intervening sequence of 20 bases. In the ViraFEST assay, PBMC were stimulated with viral peptide pools, and antigen-specific CD4+ T cell clonotypes were then identified by expansion using TCR sequencing. After 10 days of culture, CD4+ T cells were isolated with the EasySep CD4+ T cell isolation kit. The absence of prior SARS-CoV-2 infection in healthy vaccine recipients was confirmed by negative nucleocapsid antibodies before and after vaccination. Each well held two million PBMC cultured in IMDM containing approximately 5% human AB serum, roughly 10 IU/ml IL-2 and gentamicin, along with 8 to 10 ug/ml peptides. On days 3 and 7, half of the culture medium was replaced with fresh IL-2-containing medium. Unless noted otherwise, every peptide stimulation condition was grown in triplicate wells. Using Ficoll-Paque Plus gradient centrifugation, PBMC were separated from whole blood and then either used fresh or cryopreserved at -140C. Overlapping peptide pools spanned the spike proteins of SARS-CoV-2 and the common cold coronaviruses HCoV-NL63, HCoV-OC43 and HCoV-229E. The QIAamp micro DNA kit was used to extract genomic DNA from the cultured CD4+ T cells.

The library was prepared using the immunoSEQ multiplex PCR assay. TCR beta CDR3 sequencing was performed on DNA from the cultured, isolated CD4+ T cells. As for how the authors treated the data: The analysis removed non-productive TCR sequences, trimmed reads to the CDR3 region, and retained only CDR3s that were 7 or more amino acids long. Antigen-specific clonotypes were identified with the MANAFEST web app by comparing expansion in peptide wells against reference cultures. For clones to be considered positive, expansion at FDR<0.05 versus reference and all other wells, an odds ratio above 5, and a frequency above 0.1% in two replicate wells were required. A clonotype was defined as cross-reactive if the clonotype was significantly expanded both in SARS-CoV-2 spike wells and in at least one common cold coronavirus spike condition. Using the stringdist R package, CDR3 similarity was measured by Levenshtein distance, and unrooted trees were constructed with ape in R 3.6.1. TCRdb took this table from immuneACCESS and kept in-frame rearrangements with V and J called. Such tables lack part of the clones; where checked against another copy, unresolved V genes explain under half of the gap, and the rest is unexplained. The V and J calls and clone size come from that table; D and trimming were worked out from the DNA. The sample records 25,000 or so clones, 73% of which are singletons. The ten top clones hold about 5.3% of the sample.

This chain is built from TRBV19 and TRBJ2-5; the D gene is possibly TRBD2, with 6 bases matching. The sample in question was CD4+ T cells from PBMCs cultured with SARS-CoV-2 spike peptides, obtained before COVID-19 vaccination. The sample's cell subset or site label, decoded: SARS-CoV-2 spike overlapping peptide pool stimulation. This receptor was taken from a human donor who received a COVID-19 vaccine. The nucleotides are TGTGCCAGTAGTATAGCCGGTAGGGACCGCGGGGATGAGACCCAGTACTTC. It translates as CASSIAGRDRGDETQYF.